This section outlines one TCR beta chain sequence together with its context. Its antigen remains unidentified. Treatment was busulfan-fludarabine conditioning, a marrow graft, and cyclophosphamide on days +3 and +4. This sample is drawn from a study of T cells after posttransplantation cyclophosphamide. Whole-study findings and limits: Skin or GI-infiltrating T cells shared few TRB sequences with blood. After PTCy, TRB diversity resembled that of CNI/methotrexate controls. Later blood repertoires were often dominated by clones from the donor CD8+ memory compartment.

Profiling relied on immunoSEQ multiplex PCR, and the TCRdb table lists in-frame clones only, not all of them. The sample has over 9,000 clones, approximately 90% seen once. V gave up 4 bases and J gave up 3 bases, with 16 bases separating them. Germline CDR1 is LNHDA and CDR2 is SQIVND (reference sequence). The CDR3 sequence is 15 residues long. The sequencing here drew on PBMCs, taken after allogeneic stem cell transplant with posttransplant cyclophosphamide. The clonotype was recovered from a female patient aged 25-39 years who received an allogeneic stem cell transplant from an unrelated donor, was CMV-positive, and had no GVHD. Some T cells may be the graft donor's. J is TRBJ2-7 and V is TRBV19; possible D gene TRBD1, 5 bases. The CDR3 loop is CASSKGSLQSYEQYF. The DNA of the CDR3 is TGTGCCAGTAGTAAGGGGTCTCTCCAGAGCTACGAGCAGTACTTC. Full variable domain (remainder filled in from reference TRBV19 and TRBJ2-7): DGGITQSPKYLFRKEGQNVTLSCEQNLNHDAMYWYRQDPGQGLRLIYYSQIVNDFQKGDIAEGYSVSREKKESFPLTVTSAQKNPTAFYLCASSKGSLQSYEQYFGPGTRLTVT.